This T cell receptor (beta chain) was sequenced during a study of blood T cell repertoires in COVID-19. Across the whole study: The analysed material was cDNA or gDNA that came from T cells, B-cell-depleted T cells, or PBMCs.

The CDR3 is made up of 15 amino acids. V shed 5 bases and J shed 2 bases, with 13 bases lying between them. Germline V lookup: CDR1 SEHNR, CDR2 FQNEAQ (reference sequence). Per the original data handling: Reference gene primer amplification gave estimated nucleated cell counts. The data were produced by immunoSEQ multiplex PCR, yet TCRdb's version contains in-frame clones alone and is incomplete. D and trimming were read from the DNA, whereas the V and J calls and clone size are those reported in that table. The table includes a few hundred thousand clones, over 80% detected once. In terms of age and location, participants ranged from roughly 18 to 95 years and lived in about 25 US areas. Participant-given clinical history determined each cohort assignment.

Source material: PBMCs or T cells enriched from blood (not recorded which). The genes are TRBV7-9 and TRBJ2-4, with D possibly matching TRBD2 (7 bases). This receptor was obtained from a human donor in a cohort exposed to, infected with or recovered from COVID-19 (not recorded which). The donor label of this sample is uncertain. In nucleotides, the CDR3 is TGTGCCAGCAGCGGTCCGGGGGGCTCCAAAAACATTCAGTACTTC. It is translated as CASSGPGGSKNIQYF.